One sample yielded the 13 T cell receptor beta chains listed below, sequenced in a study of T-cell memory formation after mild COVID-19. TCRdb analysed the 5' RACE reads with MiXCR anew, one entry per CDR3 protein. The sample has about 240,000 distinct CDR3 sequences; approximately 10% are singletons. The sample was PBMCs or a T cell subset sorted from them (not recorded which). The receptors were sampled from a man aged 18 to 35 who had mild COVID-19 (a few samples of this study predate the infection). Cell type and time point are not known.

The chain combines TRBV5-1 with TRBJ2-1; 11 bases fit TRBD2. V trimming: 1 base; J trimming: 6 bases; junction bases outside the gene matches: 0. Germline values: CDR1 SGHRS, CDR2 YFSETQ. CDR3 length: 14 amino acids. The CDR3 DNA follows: TGCGCCAGCAGCTTGACTAGCGGGGGCAATGAGCAGTTCTTC. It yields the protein CASSLTSGGNEQFF.

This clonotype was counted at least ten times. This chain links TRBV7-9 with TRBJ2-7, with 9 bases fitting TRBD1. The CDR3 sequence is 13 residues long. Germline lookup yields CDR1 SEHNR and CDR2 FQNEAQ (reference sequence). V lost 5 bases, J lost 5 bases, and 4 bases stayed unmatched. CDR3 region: CASSGRDRDEQYV. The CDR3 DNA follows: TGTGCCAGCAGCGGCCGGGACAGGGACGAGCAGTACGTC.

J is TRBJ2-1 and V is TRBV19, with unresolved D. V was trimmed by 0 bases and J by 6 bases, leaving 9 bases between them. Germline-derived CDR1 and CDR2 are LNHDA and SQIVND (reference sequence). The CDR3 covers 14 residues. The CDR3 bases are TGTGCCAGTAGTATAGATAGCCCAGGCAATGAGCAGTTCTTC. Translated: CASSIDSPGNEQFF.

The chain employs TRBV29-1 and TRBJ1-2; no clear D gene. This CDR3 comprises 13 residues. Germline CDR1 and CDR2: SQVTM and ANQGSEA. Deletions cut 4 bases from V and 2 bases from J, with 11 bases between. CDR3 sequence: CSVGSSTNYGYTF. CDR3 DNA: TGCAGCGTTGGCTCTTCCACCAACTATGGCTACACCTTC.

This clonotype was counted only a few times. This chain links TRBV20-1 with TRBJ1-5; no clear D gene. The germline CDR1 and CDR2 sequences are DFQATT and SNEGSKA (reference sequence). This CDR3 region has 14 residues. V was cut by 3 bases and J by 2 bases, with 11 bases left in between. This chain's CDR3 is CSARGSLGNQPQHF. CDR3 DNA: TGCAGTGCTAGGGGGAGTCTAGGCAATCAGCCCCAGCATTTT.

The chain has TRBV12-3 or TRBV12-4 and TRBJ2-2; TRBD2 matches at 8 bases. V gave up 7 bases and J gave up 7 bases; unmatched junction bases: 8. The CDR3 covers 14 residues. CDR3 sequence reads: CASTLGLAFGELFF. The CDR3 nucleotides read TGTGCCAGCACCCTCGGACTAGCTTTCGGGGAGCTGTTTTTT.

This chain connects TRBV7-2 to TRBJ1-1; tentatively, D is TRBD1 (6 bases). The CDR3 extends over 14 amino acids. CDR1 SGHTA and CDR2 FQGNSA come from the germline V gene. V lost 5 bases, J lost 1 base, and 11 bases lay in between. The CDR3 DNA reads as TGTGCCAGCAGCCTAGACAGGTGGAACACTGAAGCTTTCTTT. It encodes CASSLDRWNTEAFF.

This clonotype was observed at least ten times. Here the CDR3 reads CASSSTGQGNTEAFF. The DNA for the CDR3 is TGTGCCAGCAGTTCGACAGGGCAGGGAAACACTGAAGCTTTCTTT. V usage is TRBV6-5 and J usage is TRBJ1-1, with 7 bases aligning to TRBD1. J gave up 2 bases and V 4 bases, and 7 bases lay outside the gene matches. This CDR3 contains 15 residues. Looked up from germline, CDR1 is MNHEY and CDR2 is SVGAGI.

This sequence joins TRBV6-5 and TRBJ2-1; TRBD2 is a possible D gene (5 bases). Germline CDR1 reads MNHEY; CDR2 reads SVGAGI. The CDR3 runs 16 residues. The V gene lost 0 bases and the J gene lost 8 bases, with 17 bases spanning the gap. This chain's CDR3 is CASSYSRRLLGHEQFF. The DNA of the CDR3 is TGTGCCAGCAGTTACTCGAGGAGGCTGTTGGGCCATGAGCAGTTCTTC.

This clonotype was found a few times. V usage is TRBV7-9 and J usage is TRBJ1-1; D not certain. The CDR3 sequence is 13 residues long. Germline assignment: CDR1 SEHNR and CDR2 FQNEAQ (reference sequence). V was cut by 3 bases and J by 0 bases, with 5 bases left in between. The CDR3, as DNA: TGTGCCAGCAGCTTGGATATGAACACTGAAGCTTTCTTT. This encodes CASSLDMNTEAFF.

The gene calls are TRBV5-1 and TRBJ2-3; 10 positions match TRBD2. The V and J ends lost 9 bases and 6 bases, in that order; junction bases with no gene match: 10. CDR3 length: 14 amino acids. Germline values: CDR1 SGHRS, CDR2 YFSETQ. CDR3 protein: CAISAGGPADTQYF. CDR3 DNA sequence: TGCGCCATCTCAGCGGGGGGGCCTGCGGATACGCAGTATTTT.

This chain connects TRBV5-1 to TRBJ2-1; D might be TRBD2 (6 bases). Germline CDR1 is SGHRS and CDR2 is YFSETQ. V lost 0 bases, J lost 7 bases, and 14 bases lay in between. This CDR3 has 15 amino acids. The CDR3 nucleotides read TGCGCCAGCAGCTTGGGACAGACTAGGGGAAATGAGCAGTTCTTC. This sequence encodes CASSLGQTRGNEQFF.

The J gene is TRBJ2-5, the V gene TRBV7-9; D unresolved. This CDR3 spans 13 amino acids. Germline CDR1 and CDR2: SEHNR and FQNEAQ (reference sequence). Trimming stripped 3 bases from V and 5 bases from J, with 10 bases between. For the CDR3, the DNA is TGTGCCAGCAGCTTTATATCCAGGGAGACCCAGTACTTC. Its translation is CASSFISRETQYF. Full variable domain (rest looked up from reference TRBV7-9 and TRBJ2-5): DTGVSQNPRHKITKRGQNVTFRCDPISEHNRLYWYRQTLGQGPEFLTYFQNEAQLEKSRLLSDRFSAERPKGSFSTLEIQRTEQGDSAMYLCASSFISRETQYFGPGTRLLVL.